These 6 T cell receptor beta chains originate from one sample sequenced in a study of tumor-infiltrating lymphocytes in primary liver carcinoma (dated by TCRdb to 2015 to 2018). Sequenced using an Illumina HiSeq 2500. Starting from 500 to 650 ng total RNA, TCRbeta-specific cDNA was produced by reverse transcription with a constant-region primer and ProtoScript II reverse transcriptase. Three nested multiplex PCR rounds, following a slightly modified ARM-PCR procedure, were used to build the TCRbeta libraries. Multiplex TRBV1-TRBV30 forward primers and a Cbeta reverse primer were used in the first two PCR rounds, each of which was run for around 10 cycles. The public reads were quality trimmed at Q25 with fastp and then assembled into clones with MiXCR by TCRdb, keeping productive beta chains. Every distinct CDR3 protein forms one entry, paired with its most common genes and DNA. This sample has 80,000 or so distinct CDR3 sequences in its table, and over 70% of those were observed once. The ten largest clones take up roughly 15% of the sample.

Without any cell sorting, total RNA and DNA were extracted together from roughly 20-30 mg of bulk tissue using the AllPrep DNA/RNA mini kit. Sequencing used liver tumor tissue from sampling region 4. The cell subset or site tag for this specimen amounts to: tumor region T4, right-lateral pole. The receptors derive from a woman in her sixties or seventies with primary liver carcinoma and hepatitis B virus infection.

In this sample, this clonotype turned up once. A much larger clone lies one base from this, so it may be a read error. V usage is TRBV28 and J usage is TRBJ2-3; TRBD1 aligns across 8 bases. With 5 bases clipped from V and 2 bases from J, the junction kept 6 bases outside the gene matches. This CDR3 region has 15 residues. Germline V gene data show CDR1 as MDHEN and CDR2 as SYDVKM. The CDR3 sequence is CASSSGQGFTDTQYF. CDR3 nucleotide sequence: TGTGCCAGCAGTAGCGGACAGGGCTTCACAGATACGCAGTATTTT.

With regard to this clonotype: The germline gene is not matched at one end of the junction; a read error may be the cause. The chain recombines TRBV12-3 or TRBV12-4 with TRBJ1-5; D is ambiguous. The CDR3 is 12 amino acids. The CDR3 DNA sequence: TGTGCCAGCAGTCAGGATTATCAACCCCAGCATTTT. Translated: CASSQDYQPQHF.

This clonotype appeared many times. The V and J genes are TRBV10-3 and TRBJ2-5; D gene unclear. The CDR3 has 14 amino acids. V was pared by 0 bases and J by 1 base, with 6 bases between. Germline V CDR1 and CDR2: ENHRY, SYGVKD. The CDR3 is CAISESAAQETQYF. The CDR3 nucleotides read TGTGCCATCAGTGAGTCGGCAGCCCAAGAGACCCAGTACTTC.

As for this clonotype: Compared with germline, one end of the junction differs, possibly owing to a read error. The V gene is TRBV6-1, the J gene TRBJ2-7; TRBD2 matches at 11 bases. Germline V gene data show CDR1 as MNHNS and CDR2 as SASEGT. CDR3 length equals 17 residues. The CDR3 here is CASTHTPGLAGAYEQYF. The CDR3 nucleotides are TGTGCCAGCACCCACACCCCAGGACTAGCGGGTGCCTATGAGCAGTACTTC.

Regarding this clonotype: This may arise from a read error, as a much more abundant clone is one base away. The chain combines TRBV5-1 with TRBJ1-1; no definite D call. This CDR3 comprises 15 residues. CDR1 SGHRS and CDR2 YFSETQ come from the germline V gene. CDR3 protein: CVSSSGSIGSTEAFF. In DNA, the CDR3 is TGCGTCAGCAGCTCAGGTTCCATAGGTTCCACTGAAGCTTTCTTT. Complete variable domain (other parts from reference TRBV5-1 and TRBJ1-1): KAGVTQTPRYLIKTRGQQVTLSCSPISGHRSVSWYQQTPGQGLQFLFEYFSETQRNKGNFPGRFSGRQFSNSRSEMNVSTLELGDSALYLCVSSSGSIGSTEAFFGQGTRLTVV.

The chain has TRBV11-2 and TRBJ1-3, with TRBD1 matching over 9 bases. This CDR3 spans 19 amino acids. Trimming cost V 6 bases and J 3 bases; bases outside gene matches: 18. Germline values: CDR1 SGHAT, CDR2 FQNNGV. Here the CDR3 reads CASSSRADRGAYFGNTIYF. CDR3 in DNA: TGTGCCAGCAGTTCACGCGCGGACAGGGGAGCGTACTTTGGAAACACCATATATTTT. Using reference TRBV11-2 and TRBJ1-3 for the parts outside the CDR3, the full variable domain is EAGVAQSPRYKIIEKRQSVAFWCNPISGHATLYWYQQILGQGPKLLIQFQNNGVVDDSQLPKDRFSAERLKGVDSTLKIQPAKLEDSAVYLCASSSRADRGAYFGNTIYFGEGSWLTVV.